This T cell receptor (beta chain) was recovered during a study of metastatic and nonmetastatic thyroid tumors. Study overall: Blood and tumor or nodule tissue repertoires from malignant and benign thyroid patients were compared.

The CDR3 has 11 amino acids. Trimming removed 6 bases from V and 3 bases from J, with 6 bases in between. Per the germline V gene, CDR1 is SNHLY and CDR2 is FYNNEI. None of the patients had undergone any treatment ahead of thyroid surgery. Per the study methods: A papillary thyroid cancer distant-metastasis classifier was built from CDR3 differences across clinicopathological groups. TCRdb re-analyzed the PCR reads using MiXCR. These V and J calls derive from TCRdb rather than the authors' analysis. The table records roughly 34,000 clones, under 25% of them present only once. In this sample, this clone turned up a few times. Its antigen is not identified. Study-wide results and caveats: In both blood and tumor samples, TCR beta diversity was reported significantly higher for malignant than benign nodules.

The sequence derives from a male donor with papillary thyroid cancer or a benign thyroid nodule (not recorded which). Some clones in this sample may be carry-over from other donors' samples. Sequenced: tumor tissue. This chain connects TRBV2 to TRBJ2-7, with D unclear. CDR3 in amino acids: CASRTNYEQYF. The CDR3 nucleotides are TGTGCCAGCAGGACAAACTACGAGCAGTACTTC.